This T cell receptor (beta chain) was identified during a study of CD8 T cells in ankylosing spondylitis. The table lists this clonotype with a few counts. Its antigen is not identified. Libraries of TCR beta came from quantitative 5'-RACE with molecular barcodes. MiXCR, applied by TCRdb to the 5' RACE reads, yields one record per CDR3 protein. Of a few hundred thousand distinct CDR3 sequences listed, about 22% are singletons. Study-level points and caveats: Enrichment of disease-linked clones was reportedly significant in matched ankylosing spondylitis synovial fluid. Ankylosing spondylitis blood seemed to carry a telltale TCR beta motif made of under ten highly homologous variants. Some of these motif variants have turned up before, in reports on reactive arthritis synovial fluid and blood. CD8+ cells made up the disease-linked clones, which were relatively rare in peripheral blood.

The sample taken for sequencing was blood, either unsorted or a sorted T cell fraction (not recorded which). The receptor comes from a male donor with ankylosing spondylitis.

The CDR3: CASSRTASGPQHF. The CDR3 DNA is TGTGCCAGCAGTCGGACCGCGAGCGGGCCCCAGCATTTT. The gene calls are TRBV5-6 and TRBJ1-5, with unresolved D. Germline V gene lookup returns CDR1 SGHDT and CDR2 YYEEEE. There are 13 residues in the CDR3. V shed 5 bases and J shed 9 bases, with 15 bases lying between them.